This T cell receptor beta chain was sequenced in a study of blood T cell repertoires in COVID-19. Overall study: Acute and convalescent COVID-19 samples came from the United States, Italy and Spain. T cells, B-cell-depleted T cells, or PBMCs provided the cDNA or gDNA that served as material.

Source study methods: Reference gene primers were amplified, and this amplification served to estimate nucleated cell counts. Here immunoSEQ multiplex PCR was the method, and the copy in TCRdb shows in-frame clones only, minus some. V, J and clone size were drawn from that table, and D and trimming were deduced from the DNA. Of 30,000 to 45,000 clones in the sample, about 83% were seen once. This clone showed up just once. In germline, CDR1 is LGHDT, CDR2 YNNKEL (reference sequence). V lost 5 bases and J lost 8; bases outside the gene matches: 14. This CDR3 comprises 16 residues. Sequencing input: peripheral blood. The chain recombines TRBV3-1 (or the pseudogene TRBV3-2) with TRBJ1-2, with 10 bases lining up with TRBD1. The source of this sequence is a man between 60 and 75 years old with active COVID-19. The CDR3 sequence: CASSKGQDRGSGGYTF. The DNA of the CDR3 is TGTGCCAGCAGCAAAGGTCAGGACAGGGGGTCGGGAGGCTACACCTTC.